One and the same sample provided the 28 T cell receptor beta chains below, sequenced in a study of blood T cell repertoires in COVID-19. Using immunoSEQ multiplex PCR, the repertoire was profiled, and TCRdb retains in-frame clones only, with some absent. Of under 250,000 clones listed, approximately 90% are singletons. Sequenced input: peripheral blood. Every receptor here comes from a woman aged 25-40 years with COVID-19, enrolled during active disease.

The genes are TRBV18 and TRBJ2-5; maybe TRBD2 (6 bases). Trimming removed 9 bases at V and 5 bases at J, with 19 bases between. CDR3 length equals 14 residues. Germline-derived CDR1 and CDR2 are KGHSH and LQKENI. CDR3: CAREGDPSVETQYF. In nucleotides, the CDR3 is TGTGCCAGAGAAGGAGATCCTAGCGTCGAGACCCAGTACTTC. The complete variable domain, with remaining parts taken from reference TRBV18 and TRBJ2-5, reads NAGVMQNPRHLVRRRGQEARLRCSPMKGHSHVYWYRQLPEEGLKFMVYLQKENIIDESGMPKERFSAEFPKEGPSILRIQQVVRGDSAAYFCAREGDPSVETQYFGPGTRLLVL.

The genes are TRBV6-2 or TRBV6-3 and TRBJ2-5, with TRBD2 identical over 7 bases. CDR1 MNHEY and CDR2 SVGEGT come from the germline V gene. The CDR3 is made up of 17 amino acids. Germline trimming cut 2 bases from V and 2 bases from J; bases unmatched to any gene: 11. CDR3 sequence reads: CASSYGGGPQLQETQYF. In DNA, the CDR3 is TGTGCCAGCAGTTACGGGGGAGGGCCCCAACTTCAAGAGACCCAGTACTTC.

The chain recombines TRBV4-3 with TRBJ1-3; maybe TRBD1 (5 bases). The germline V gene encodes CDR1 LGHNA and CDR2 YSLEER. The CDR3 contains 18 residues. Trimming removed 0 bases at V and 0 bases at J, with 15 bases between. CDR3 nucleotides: TGCGCCAGCAGCCAAGATCCTCACAGGACCTCCTCTGGAAACACCATATATTTT. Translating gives CASSQDPHRTSSGNTIYF.

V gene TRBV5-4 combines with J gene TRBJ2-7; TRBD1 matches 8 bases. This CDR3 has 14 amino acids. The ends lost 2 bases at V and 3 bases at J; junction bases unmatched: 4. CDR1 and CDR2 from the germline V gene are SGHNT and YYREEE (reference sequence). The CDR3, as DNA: TGTGCCAGCAGCTTCTCCGGACAGGGCTACGAGCAGTACGTC. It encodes CASSFSGQGYEQYV.

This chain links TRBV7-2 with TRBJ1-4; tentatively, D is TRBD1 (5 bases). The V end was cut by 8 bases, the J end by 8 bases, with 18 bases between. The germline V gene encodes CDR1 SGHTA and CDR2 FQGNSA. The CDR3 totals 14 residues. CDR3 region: CASARNQGGEKLFF. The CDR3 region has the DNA TGTGCCAGCGCCAGGAACCAGGGAGGAGAAAAACTGTTTTTT.

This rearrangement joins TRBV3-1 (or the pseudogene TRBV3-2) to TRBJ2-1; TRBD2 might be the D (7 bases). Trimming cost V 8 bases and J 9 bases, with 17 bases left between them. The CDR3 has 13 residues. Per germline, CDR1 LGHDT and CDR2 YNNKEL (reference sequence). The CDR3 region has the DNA TGTGCCAGCGCTGGAGGGGGGGCCCCTGAGCAGTTCTTC. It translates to CASAGGGAPEQFF.

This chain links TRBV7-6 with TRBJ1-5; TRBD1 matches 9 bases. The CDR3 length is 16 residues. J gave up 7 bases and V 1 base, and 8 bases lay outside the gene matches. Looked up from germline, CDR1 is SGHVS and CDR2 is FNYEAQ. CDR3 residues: CASSLETGGGGQPQHF. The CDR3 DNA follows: TGTGCCAGCAGCTTAGAGACAGGGGGTGGGGGCCAGCCCCAGCATTTT.

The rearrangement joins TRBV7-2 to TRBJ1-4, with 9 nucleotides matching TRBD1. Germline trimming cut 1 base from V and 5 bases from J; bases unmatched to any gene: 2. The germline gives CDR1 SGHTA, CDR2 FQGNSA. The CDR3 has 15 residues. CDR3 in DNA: TGTGCCAGCAGCTTAGGGACAGGGGAAAATGAAAAACTGTTTTTT. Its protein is CASSLGTGENEKLFF.

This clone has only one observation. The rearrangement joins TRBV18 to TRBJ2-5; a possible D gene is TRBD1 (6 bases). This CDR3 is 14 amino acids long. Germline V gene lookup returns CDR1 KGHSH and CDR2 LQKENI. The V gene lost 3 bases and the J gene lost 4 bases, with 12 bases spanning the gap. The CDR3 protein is CASSPRQDRETQYF. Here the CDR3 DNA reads TGTGCCAGCTCACCTAGACAGGATAGAGAGACCCAGTACTTC.

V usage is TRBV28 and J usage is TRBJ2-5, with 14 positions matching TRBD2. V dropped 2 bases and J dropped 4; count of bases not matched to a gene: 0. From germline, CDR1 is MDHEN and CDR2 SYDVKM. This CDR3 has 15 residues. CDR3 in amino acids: CASSLGTSGGETQYF. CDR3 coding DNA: TGTGCCAGCAGTTTAGGGACTAGCGGGGGAGAGACCCAGTACTTC.

CDR3 coding DNA: TGTGCCAGCAGCTTAGCGGGGGGGCTTAACGAGCAGTACTTC. Its translation: CASSLAGGLNEQYF. The V call is TRBV13, the J call TRBJ2-7; 8 bases match TRBD2. The germline V gene encodes CDR1 PRHDT and CDR2 FYEKMQ (reference sequence). After removal of 1 base from V and 5 bases from J, the junction contained 4 bases not matched to a gene. This CDR3 has 14 residues. The full variable domain, in which reference TRBV13 and TRBJ2-7 provide the parts outside the CDR3, is AAGVIQSPRHLIKEKRETATLKCYPIPRHDTVYWYQQGPGQDPQFLISFYEKMQSDKGSIPDRFSAQQFSDYHSELNMSSLELGDSALYFCASSLAGGLNEQYFGPGTRLTVT.

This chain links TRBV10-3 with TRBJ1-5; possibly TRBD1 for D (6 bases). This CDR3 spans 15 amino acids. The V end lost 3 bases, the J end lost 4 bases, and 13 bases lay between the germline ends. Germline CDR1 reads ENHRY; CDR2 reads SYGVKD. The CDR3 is CAISDTTGRNQPQHF. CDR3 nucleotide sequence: TGTGCCATCAGTGATACGACAGGCCGTAATCAGCCCCAGCATTTT.

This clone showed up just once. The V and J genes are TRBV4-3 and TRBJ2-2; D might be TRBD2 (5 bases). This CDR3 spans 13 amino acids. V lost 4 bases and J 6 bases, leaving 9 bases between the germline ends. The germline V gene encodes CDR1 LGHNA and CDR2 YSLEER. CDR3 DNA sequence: TGCGCCAGCAGCCTTTCGAGGGCCGGGGAGCTGTTTTTT. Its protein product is CASSLSRAGELFF.

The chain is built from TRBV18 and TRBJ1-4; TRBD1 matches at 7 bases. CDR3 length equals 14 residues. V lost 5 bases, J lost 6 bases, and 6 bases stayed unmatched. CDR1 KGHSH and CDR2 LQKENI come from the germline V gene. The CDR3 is CASSGEGAHEKLFF. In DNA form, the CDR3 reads TGTGCCAGCTCAGGCGAGGGGGCGCATGAAAAACTGTTTTTT.

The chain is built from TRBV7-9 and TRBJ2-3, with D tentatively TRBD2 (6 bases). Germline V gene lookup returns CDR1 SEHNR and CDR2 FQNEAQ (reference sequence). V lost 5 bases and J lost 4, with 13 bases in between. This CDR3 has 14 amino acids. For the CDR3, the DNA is TGTGCCAGCAGCCCGGGACTCGCCGCAGATACGCAGTATTTT. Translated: CASSPGLAADTQYF.

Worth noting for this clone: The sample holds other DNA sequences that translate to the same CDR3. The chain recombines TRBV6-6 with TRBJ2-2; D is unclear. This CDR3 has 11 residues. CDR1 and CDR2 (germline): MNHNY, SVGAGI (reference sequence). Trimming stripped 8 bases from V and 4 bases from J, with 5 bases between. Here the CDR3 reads CASSVTGELFF. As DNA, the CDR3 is TGTGCCAGCTCCGTCACCGGGGAGCTGTTTTTT.

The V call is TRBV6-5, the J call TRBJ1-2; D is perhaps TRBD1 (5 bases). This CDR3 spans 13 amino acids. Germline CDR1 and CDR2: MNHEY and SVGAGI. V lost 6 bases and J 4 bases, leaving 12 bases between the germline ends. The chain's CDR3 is CASSNPGLYGYTF. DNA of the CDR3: TGTGCCAGCAGCAATCCAGGGCTCTATGGCTACACCTTC.

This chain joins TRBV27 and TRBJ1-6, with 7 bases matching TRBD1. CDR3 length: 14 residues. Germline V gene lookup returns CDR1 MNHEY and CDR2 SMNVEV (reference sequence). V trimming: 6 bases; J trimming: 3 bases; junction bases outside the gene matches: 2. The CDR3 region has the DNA TGTGCCAGCAGGCGGGACAGCTATAATTCACCCCTCCACTTT. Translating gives CASRRDSYNSPLHF.

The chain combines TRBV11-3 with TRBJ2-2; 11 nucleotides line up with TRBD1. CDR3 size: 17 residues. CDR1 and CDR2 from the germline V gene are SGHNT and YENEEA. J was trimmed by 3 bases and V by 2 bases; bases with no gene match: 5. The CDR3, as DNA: TGTGCCAGCAGCTTATCACCGGGACAGGGGGACACCGGGGAGCTGTTTTTT. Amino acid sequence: CASSLSPGQGDTGELFF.

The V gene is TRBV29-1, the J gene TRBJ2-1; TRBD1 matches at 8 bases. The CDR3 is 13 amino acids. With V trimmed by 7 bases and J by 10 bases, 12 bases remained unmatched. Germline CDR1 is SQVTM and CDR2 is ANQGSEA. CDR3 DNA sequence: TGCAGCGGCCAAACACAACAGGGGGGAGAGCAGTTCTTC. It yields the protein CSGQTQQGGEQFF.

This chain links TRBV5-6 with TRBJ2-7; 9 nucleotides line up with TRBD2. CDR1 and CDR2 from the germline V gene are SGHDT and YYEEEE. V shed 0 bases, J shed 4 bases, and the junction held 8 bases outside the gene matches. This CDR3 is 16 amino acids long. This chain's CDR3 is CASSLGRVLAGYEQYV. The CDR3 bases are TGTGCCAGCAGCTTGGGGCGGGTTCTAGCGGGATACGAGCAGTACGTC.

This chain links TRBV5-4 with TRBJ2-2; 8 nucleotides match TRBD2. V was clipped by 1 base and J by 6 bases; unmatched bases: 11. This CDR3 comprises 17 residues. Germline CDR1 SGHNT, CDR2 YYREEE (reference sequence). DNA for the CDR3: TGTGCCAGCAGCTTGATGGGCGGGAGGCCTTTCGCCGGGGAGCTGTTTTTT. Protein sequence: CASSLMGGRPFAGELFF.

The CDR3, as DNA: TGTGCCAGCAGCTCGACAGGGGACACTGAAGCTTTCTTT. Translation gives CASSSTGDTEAFF. The V gene is TRBV3-1 (or the pseudogene TRBV3-2), the J gene TRBJ1-1; 8 bases agree with TRBD1. Germline assignment: CDR1 LGHDT and CDR2 YNNKEL (reference sequence). The junction had 2 bases not matched to a gene; V was cut back by 5 bases and J by 3 bases. The CDR3 spans 13 residues.

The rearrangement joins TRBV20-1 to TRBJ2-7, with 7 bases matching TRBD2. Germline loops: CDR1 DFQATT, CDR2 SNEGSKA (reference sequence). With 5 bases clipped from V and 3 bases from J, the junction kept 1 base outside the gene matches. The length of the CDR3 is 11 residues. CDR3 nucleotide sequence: TGCAGTGCTTGGGGGGGCTACGAGCAGTACGTC. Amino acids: CSAWGGYEQYV.

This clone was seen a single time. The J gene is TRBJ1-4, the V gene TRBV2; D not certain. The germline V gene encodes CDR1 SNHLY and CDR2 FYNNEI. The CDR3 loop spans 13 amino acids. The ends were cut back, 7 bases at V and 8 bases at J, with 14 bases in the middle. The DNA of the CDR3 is TGTGCCAGCACGGGAGTGGAGGAGGAAAAACTGTTTTTT. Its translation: CASTGVEEEKLFF.

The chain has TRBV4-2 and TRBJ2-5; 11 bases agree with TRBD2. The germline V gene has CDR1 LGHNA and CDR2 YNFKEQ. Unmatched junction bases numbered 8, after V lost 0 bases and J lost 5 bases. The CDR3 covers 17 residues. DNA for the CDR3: TGTGCCAGCAGCCAAGATGGCCTAGCGGGGGGCAGGGAGACCCAGTACTTC. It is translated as CASSQDGLAGGRETQYF.

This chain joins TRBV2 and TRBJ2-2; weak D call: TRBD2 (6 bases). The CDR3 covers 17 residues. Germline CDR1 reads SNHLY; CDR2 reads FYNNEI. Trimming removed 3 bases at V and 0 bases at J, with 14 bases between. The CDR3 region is CASSEWVLAPNTGELFF. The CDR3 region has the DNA TGTGCCAGCAGTGAGTGGGTACTAGCCCCGAACACCGGGGAGCTGTTTTTT.

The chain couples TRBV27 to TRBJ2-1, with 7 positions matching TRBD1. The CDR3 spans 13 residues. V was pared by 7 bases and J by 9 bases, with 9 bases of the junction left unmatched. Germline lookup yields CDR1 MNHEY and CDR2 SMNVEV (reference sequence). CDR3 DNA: TGTGCCAGCACTAGACAGGGAAGGGGTGAGCAGTTCTTC. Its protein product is CASTRQGRGEQFF.